This T cell receptor (beta chain) was observed in a study of cytomegalovirus exposure and HLA in healthy donors (dated by TCRdb to between 2016 and 2019). Describing the broader study: According to an earlier analysis of 550 to 700 of the donors, about 190 million T cells yielded approximately 120 million unique TCR beta sequences and approximately 300 Gb of sequence data. Approximately 300 gigabases of sequencing data and tens of millions of unique TCR sequences made up an early release that covered several hundred HLA-typed donors. The genetic ancestry cluster associated with self-reported Caucasian donors included about 81% of the roughly 380 genotyped donors. The study aimed to test whether cataloging public T cell receptors could reveal signatures of past pathogen exposure. Using immunosequencing, the study profiled T cell repertoires from around 670 subjects and related those repertoires to cytomegalovirus serostatus. Besides the first cohort of about 730 subjects, a separate validation cohort made up of 90 to 150 different subjects was used. High-throughput TCR immunosequencing, statistical association of individual TCRs with disease status, and machine learning were combined to predict cytomegalovirus infection status. A later analysis re-examined previously published TCR beta repertoires from around 670 donors and added high-resolution HLA genotyping to investigate patterns of TCR occurrence. Rather than using new phenotypic data, the later analysis identified candidate immune exposures from TCR beta sequences and from how often those sequences occurred across donors. An earlier analysis of several hundred of the donors used high-throughput TCR beta sequencing to judge whether each TCR beta V gene segment behaved as functional or pseudogenic. Donor age, sex, ethnicity and CMV serostatus were collected together with the repertoire data. A later genetic analysis used genome-wide SNP genotypes for 398 of the 666 donors, treating that subset as a discovery cohort. Every repertoire in the discovery cohort had been generated on one and the same sequencing platform. HLA typing included class I and class II loci at four-digit resolution. The number of typed donors differed by locus: about 620-640 for A, B, C, DRB1 and DQB1; approximately 530 for DQA1; around 580 for DPA1; and 400 to 480 for DPB1. A few DR-DQ haplotypes were treated as single units for association and clustering because of strong linkage in the cohort. Across 300 to 500 genotyped donors of the cohort, an average of approximately 240,000 unique TCR beta nucleotide sequences per donor were sequenced, and approximately 19% of those sequences were non-productive.

From a lookup of the germline V gene, CDR1 and CDR2 are SGHDT and YYEEEE. Compared with germline, V lacks 5 bases and J lacks 2 bases; bases without a gene match: 10. Its CDR3 holds 18 amino acids, cysteine through phenylalanine. The DNA shown is the 54-base CDR3, in frame from base 1. The paper as a whole reports these results and caveats: Because some donors lacked HLA typing at each locus, the association tests relied only on the typed subset. Some IMGT-functional V segments, including TRBV6-2 and TRBV6-3, could not be distinguished by the 87-base-pair reads and were therefore excluded. According to a later analysis, parvovirus B19, influenza, CMV and Epstein-Barr virus appeared linked to several top co-occurrence clusters. According to a later analysis, TCR association rates differed among HLA loci, with DRB1 alleles showing the most associated TCRs and HLA-C alleles showing the fewest. According to a later analysis, most CMV-associated TCR beta chains appeared to be HLA-restricted, and the HLA associations seemed to be driven largely by CMV exposure. When HLA alleles, especially DR and DQ, strongly co-occurred, TCR associations were difficult to assign to individual alleles. Presence/absence analyses assumed roughly uniform sequencing depth across donors, an assumption that may not hold. While some public TCRs were present in many individuals, most TCR sequences turned up only very rarely across donors. A total of 150 or so TCR beta chains were listed by the study as associated with cytomegalovirus. An earlier analysis of approximately 530 of the donors showed that most TCR beta V segments appeared in productive rearrangements either about 87% or about 30% of the time, which broadly matched IMGT annotations. The authors suggested that the approach could potentially be generalized to other disease states and immunological phenotypes. In a later analysis, HLA-associated TCR beta chains showed more clonal expansion and lower generation probabilities than non-associated chains that were equally common. Specific HLA alleles were associated with 15,000 to 20,000 TCR beta sequences at a false discovery rate of 0.05 in a later analysis. A further reported finding was that TCR beta sequences accurately predicted the HLA-A and HLA-B alleles for most subjects in the first cohort. This cohort had only TCR beta chains sequenced, and the lack of alpha or paired-chain data limited which features could be detected. Immune exposure information for the cohort was limited to CMV serostatus. Linkage disequilibrium might explain the correlated functional status among segregating V segments, but an unknown experimental factor could not be ruled out. Because counts were too low, 15 or so rarely observed V segments, including chromosome 9 orphons, were excluded from the earlier analysis of roughly 580 of the donors. The classifier was reported to diagnose cytomegalovirus status with high specificity and sensitivity in both the original and validation cohorts. According to a later genetic analysis, donors in an Asian-associated ancestry cluster had fewer N-insertions in productive TCRs than the approximately 670-donor mean. V-gene and J-gene trimming of TCR beta chains was associated with a missense DCLRE1C variant in a later genetic analysis, and the association was replicated in an independent cohort. The sequencing pipeline was judged likely to have produced a cluster of highly shared sequence variants as a technical artifact. A few of the identified cytomegalovirus-associated TCR beta chains were confirmed in vitro to be specific for cytomegalovirus antigens.

The cohort consisted of approximately 690 healthy bone marrow donors. At the time of sampling, all cohort members were nominally healthy, though unrecorded immune exposures were likely present. The donor tested CMV seronegative and was one of the 352 seronegative cohort members. A peripheral blood sample was provided by each donor, and peripheral blood mononuclear cells were used for TCR beta sequencing. Genomic DNA was extracted from the blood cell samples with the Qiagen DNeasy Blood Extraction Kit. To note about this clone: The antigen it binds to is not known. Base qualities were left out, and no much larger clone turns up one base away.

Preparation of the library involved the immunoSEQ multiplex PCR assay. A mixture of 60 forward primers for TCR Vbeta segments and 13 reverse primers for TCR Jbeta segments was used in the multiplex PCR. The CDR3 region of rearranged TCR beta genes was amplified from genomic DNA with a multiplex PCR assay. The amplified TCR beta libraries were sequenced on the Illumina HiSeq System as 87-base-pair reads. In the source study's methods: A later analysis counted about 76 million unique TCR beta chains across the 666 repertoires, and some 11 million of these chains were shared by at least two donors. To remove PCR and sequencing errors, raw reads were error-corrected and collapsed into unique sequences using a nearest-neighbor algorithm that merged closely related sequences. Alignment of CDR3 sequences to IMGT reference sequences was used to assign V, D and J gene segments. Each retained sequence needed at least a six-nucleotide match to both a V gene segment and a J gene segment. A rearrangement counted as productive if the CDR3 had no stop codons and remained in frame with V and J, and every other rearrangement counted as non-productive. CDR3 was defined by IMGT convention, running from the second conserved V-encoded cysteine to the conserved J-encoded phenylalanine. Sequences without an unambiguous match to a single V gene segment were excluded from the earlier analysis of approximately 600 of the donors. An earlier analysis of a few hundred of the donors called V segments functional above 56.7% productive rearrangements and segregating when the between-donor standard deviation exceeded 5%. To diagnose cytomegalovirus status from the catalog of TCR beta chain sequences, a statistical classification framework was built. V and J gene assignment, in a later analysis, came from comparing TCR nucleotide sequences with IMGT/GENE-DB human TR gene sequences. The TCRdist pipeline was used in a later analysis to assign CDR3 sequences and most-parsimonious VDJ recombination scenarios. In a later analysis, each TCR beta chain was defined by its CDR3 amino acid sequence together with its V-gene family, and reads lacking a unique V-gene family were excluded. In a later analysis, nearly 600 highly shared, low-generation-probability nucleotide sequences were removed to address suspected cross-contamination and a sequencing artifact. In a later analysis, a clonal expansion index for each public chain was calculated from normalized within-repertoire ranks of inferred template counts. In a later analysis, generation probabilities were computed with a VDJ recombination model fitted to out-of-frame rearrangements, and the resulting probabilities were checked against IGoR. In a later analysis, hypergeometric tests were used to score TCR-TCR, TCR-HLA and TCR-CMV co-occurrence, with a repertoire-size bias correction applied to TCR pairs. A later analysis estimated false discovery rates by permuting HLA or CMV assignments 20 times. A later analysis grouped co-occurring TCRs with DBSCAN, adding TCRdist sequence similarity when clustering within HLA-allele-positive subsets. Co-occurrence clustering excluded repertoires with fewer than 30,000 or more than 120,000 public chains, plus five with anomalous nucleotide sharing. Sourced from immuneACCESS, this table was stored by TCRdb with only in-frame sequences that have V and J called. A share of the clones is absent; for the studies checked, an unresolved V gene accounts for under half, and the remainder has no known explanation. V, J and clone size derive from that table, while D and trimming were established from the DNA sequence. Here the sample has approximately 92,000 clones; 69% occur a single time. The top ten clones comprise 2.7% of the sample.

This clonotype was sampled from a middle-aged man in good health and CMV-seronegative. The rearrangement combines TRBV5-6 with TRBJ2-5, and 15 junction bases match TRBD2. Specimen: PBMCs. Here is the DNA: TGTGCCAGCAGTCGGACTAGCGGGAGGGCTTGGGATCAAGAGACCCAGTACTTC. Translated, this is CASSRTSGRAWDQETQYF. Reference TRBV5-6 and TRBJ2-5 proteins supply the regions before and after the CDR3; the full variable domain is: DAGVTQSPTHLIKTRGQQVTLRCSPKSGHDTVSWYQQALGQGPQFIFQYYEEEERQRGNFPDRFSGHQFPNYSSELNVNALLLGDSALYLCASSRTSGRAWDQETQYFGPGTRLLVL.